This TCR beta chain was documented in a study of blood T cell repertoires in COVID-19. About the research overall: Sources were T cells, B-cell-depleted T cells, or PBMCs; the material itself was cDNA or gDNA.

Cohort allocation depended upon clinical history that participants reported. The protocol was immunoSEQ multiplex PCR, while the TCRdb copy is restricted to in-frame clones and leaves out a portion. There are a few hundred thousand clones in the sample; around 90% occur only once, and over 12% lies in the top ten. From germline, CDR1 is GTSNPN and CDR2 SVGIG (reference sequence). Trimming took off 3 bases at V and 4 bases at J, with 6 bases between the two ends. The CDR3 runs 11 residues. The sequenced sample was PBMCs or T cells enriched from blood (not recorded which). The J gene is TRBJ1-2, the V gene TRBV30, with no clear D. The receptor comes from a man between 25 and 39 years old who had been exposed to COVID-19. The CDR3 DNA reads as TGTGCCTGGAGGCGGATCTATGGCTACACCTTC. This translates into CAWRRIYGYTF.